Listed below are T cell receptor beta chains from one sample, sequenced in a study of blood T cell repertoires in COVID-19. The assay was immunoSEQ multiplex PCR, and TCRdb's table has in-frame clones only and misses some. The sample contains about 62,000 clones, 86% of which appear only once. Sequenced input: peripheral blood. The receptors here all came from a woman of 80 years or more with acute or convalescent COVID-19. Each CDR3 is given with its conserved first and last residue. D genes are given only for firm matches. Where a row states a size, it is once, few, many or the class of an expanded clone; other rows omit it.

D	V	size	J	CDR3	DNA
-	TRBV29-1	-	TRBJ1-2	CSVSTGRGGYTF	TGCAGCGTGTCAACAGGCCGGGGGGGCTACACCTTC
-	TRBV4-1	-	TRBJ2-5	CASSQVHTGQETQYF	TGCGCCAGCAGCCAAGTTCATACCGGGCAAGAGACCCAGTACTTC
-	TRBV25-1	-	TRBJ1-2	CASSANGPYGYTF	TGTGCCAGCAGTGCCAATGGCCCCTATGGCTACACCTTC
-	TRBV4-1	-	TRBJ1-5	CASSPQYNQPQHF	TGCGCCAGCAGCCCCCAGTACAATCAGCCCCAGCATTTT
-	TRBV5-4	-	TRBJ1-1	CASTKGEGTEAFF	TGTGCCAGCACAAAGGGGGAAGGCACTGAAGCTTTCTTT
-	TRBV5-4	-	TRBJ2-1	CASSLTGQPYNEQFF	TGTGCCAGCAGCTTGACTGGACAGCCCTACAATGAGCAGTTCTTC
-	TRBV5-1	-	TRBJ2-6	CASSLLAGGLSSGANVLTF	TGCGCCAGCAGCCTACTTGCAGGGGGACTTAGCTCTGGGGCCAACGTCCTGACTTTC
-	TRBV6-5	many	TRBJ2-1	CASRSFSYNEQFF	TGTGCCAGCAGATCCTTCTCCTACAATGAGCAGTTCTTC
TRBD1	TRBV6-1	-	TRBJ2-7	CASSDPGQSTYEQYF	TGTGCCAGCAGTGATCCGGGACAGAGTACCTACGAGCAGTACTTC
TRBD1	TRBV5-1	-	TRBJ2-2	CASSIDRGNTGELFF	TGCGCCAGCAGCATCGACAGGGGCAACACCGGGGAGCTGTTTTTT
-	TRBV5-8	-	TRBJ2-1	CASSLPSPGTPNNEQFF	TGTGCCAGCAGCCTCCCGAGTCCTGGGACACCTAACAATGAGCAGTTCTTC
TRBD1	TRBV4-1	once	TRBJ1-3	CASSQEATSGQGYTIYF	TGCGCCAGCAGCCAAGAAGCGACTAGTGGACAGGGTTACACCATATATTTT
TRBD1	TRBV2	-	TRBJ1-4	CASSDRQGRNEKLFF	TGTGCCAGCAGTGACCGACAGGGCCGGAATGAAAAACTGTTTTTT
-	TRBV7-2	-	TRBJ1-5	CASSSQVNQPQHF	TGTGCCAGCAGCTCGCAGGTCAATCAGCCCCAGCATTTT
TRBD1	TRBV30	-	TRBJ2-5	CAWTLRFTGVRETQYF	TGTGCCTGGACCCTTCGATTTACAGGGGTCCGAGAGACCCAGTACTTC
-	TRBV15	-	TRBJ1-5	CATSSRMTGQPQHF	TGTGCCACCAGCAGCAGAATGACGGGGCAGCCCCAGCATTTT
TRBD2	TRBV6-5	-	TRBJ2-3	CASSSHGTSPTDTQYF	TGTGCCAGCAGTTCCCACGGGACTAGCCCCACAGATACGCAGTATTTT
TRBD1	TRBV5-1	-	TRBJ2-1	CASSWTGGTYNEQFF	TGCGCCAGCAGCTGGACAGGGGGCACCTACAATGAGCAGTTCTTC
-	TRBV29-1	-	TRBJ1-4	CSVLTGNEKLFF	TGCAGCGTTCTAACAGGGAATGAAAAACTGTTTTTT
-	TRBV2	-	TRBJ1-1	CASLRAGSKAFF	TGTGCCAGCCTTAGGGCGGGATCGAAAGCTTTCTTT
TRBD1	TRBV9	-	TRBJ1-3	CASSYGQDSGNTIYF	TGTGCCAGCAGCTACGGACAGGACTCTGGAAACACCATATATTTT
TRBD1	TRBV11-2	once	TRBJ2-5	CASSLVRQGVHQETQYF	TGTGCCAGCAGCTTAGTTCGACAGGGGGTCCACCAAGAGACCCAGTACTTC
TRBD1	TRBV6-1	-	TRBJ1-5	CASSEVRGAGQLVGSNQPQHF	TGTGCCAGCAGTGAAGTGAGGGGTGCGGGACAGCTAGTAGGTAGCAATCAGCCCCAGCATTTT
-	TRBV7-9	-	TRBJ2-2	CASSSGDPGELFF	TGTGCCAGCAGCTCCGGTGATCCCGGGGAGCTGTTTTTT
-	TRBV5-4	-	TRBJ2-7	CASSFREQGEQYF	TGTGCCAGCAGCTTTCGGGAGCAGGGCGAGCAGTACTTC
TRBD1	TRBV5-1	-	TRBJ2-3	CASSLAWTGDGADTQYF	TGCGCCAGCAGCTTGGCCTGGACAGGTGATGGCGCAGATACGCAGTATTTT
TRBD1	TRBV4-1	once	TRBJ2-3	CASSQNQGAADTQYF	TGCGCCAGCAGCCAAAATCAGGGGGCGGCAGATACGCAGTATTTT
-	TRBV19	-	TRBJ2-4	CASSIVEQSRKYF	TGTGCCAGTAGTATAGTGGAGCAGTCACGGAAGTACTTC
-	TRBV6-1	-	TRBJ1-2	CASSDRGRANYGYTF	TGTGCCAGCAGTGATCGGGGTCGGGCTAACTATGGCTACACCTTC
TRBD2	TRBV27	-	TRBJ2-7	CASSLSLGLAGGNYEQYF	TGTGCCAGCAGTTTATCCCTTGGACTAGCGGGAGGGAATTACGAGCAGTACTTC
TRBD1	TRBV10-3	-	TRBJ1-2	CAITGGQGTDGYTF	TGTGCCATCACTGGGGGACAGGGTACGGATGGCTACACCTTC
TRBD2	TRBV27	-	TRBJ2-1	CASSFASAGGWNEQFF	TGTGCCAGCAGTTTCGCCTCCGCGGGAGGTTGGAATGAGCAGTTCTTC
TRBD1	TRBV7-9	-	TRBJ1-1	CASSRQGNTEAFF	TGTGCCAGCAGCCGACAGGGGAACACTGAAGCTTTCTTT
-	TRBV5-1	-	TRBJ2-1	CASSLADYAGEDEQFF	TGCGCCAGCAGCTTGGCCGATTACGCAGGGGAAGATGAGCAGTTCTTC
TRBD2	TRBV28	once	TRBJ2-3	CASRAGGPDTQYF	TGTGCCAGCAGGGCGGGGGGGCCAGATACGCAGTATTTT
TRBD1	TRBV2	-	TRBJ1-2	CASSVTGRTLGYTF	TGTGCCAGCAGTGTGACAGGGAGGACCCTGGGCTACACCTTC
-	TRBV30	-	TRBJ1-5	CAWSYRENQPQHF	TGTGCCTGGAGTTACAGGGAAAATCAGCCCCAGCATTTT
TRBD1	TRBV6-2/TRBV6-3	-	TRBJ2-5	CASSETGGSETQYF	TGTGCCAGCAGTGAGACAGGGGGCTCAGAGACCCAGTACTTC
-	TRBV23-1	-	TRBJ2-6	CASSPEGGPGANVLTF	TGCGCCAGCAGCCCAGAGGGGGGGCCTGGGGCCAACGTCCTGACTTTC
-	TRBV6-4	-	TRBJ1-5	CASSVEGGQPQHF	TGTGCCAGCAGTGTTGAAGGGGGTCAGCCCCAGCATTTT
TRBD2	TRBV30	-	TRBJ2-5	CAWSGLAGGQETQYF	TGTGCCTGGAGTGGTCTAGCGGGGGGTCAAGAGACCCAGTACTTC
-	TRBV7-9	-	TRBJ1-5	CASSLQVDQPQHF	TGTGCCAGCAGCTTGCAGGTTGATCAGCCCCAGCATTTT
TRBD1	TRBV12-3/TRBV12-4	-	TRBJ2-1	CASKIQGAYEQFF	TGTGCCAGCAAAATACAGGGGGCTTATGAGCAGTTCTTC
TRBD1	TRBV19	-	TRBJ1-5	CASSPTGGHQPQHF	TGTGCCAGTAGCCCGACAGGGGGACATCAGCCCCAGCATTTT
TRBD1	TRBV29-1	-	TRBJ2-2	CSVMTGTNTGELFF	TGCAGCGTTATGACAGGGACGAACACCGGGGAGCTGTTTTTT
-	TRBV4-3	-	TRBJ1-2	CASSQDSSNYGYTF	TGCGCCAGCAGCCAAGATTCGTCGAACTATGGCTACACCTTC
-	TRBV5-1	-	TRBJ2-3	CASSSDPTGTQYF	TGCGCCAGCAGTTCGGATCCCACAGGTACGCAGTATTTT
-	TRBV27	-	TRBJ2-2	CASSLAQGNTGELFF	TGTGCCAGCAGTTTGGCGCAGGGAAACACCGGGGAGCTGTTTTTT
-	TRBV27	few	TRBJ1-2	CASRKLDSTLGHGYTF	TGTGCCAGCCGAAAACTGGACTCTACCCTTGGTCATGGCTACACCTTC
-	TRBV3-1/TRBV3-2	-	TRBJ1-1	CASSQEGGLGLTFF	TGTGCCAGCAGCCAAGAGGGGGGGTTGGGTTTGACTTTCTTT
-	TRBV19	-	TRBJ2-2	CASSSLGVKAGELFF	TGTGCCAGTAGTTCTCTCGGGGTTAAGGCCGGGGAGCTGTTTTTT
-	TRBV6-5	-	TRBJ1-5	CASSQGSNQPQHF	TGTGCCAGCAGTCAGGGAAGCAATCAGCCCCAGCATTTT
-	TRBV5-6	-	TRBJ1-1	CASSFVTEAFF	TGTGCCAGCAGCTTCGTGACTGAAGCTTTCTTT